Presented here are 10 T cell receptor beta chains from one specimen sequenced in a study of cytomegalovirus exposure and HLA in healthy donors. The PCR contained 60 Vbeta and 13 Jbeta primers. Profiled with immunoSEQ multiplex PCR; TCRdb holds only in-frame clones, not every one. The data show roughly 180,000 clones, about 82% seen once. Sequencing was done on a sample of PBMCs. Source of these receptors: a female donor in good health and CMV-seronegative.

This clone showed up just once. The gene calls are TRBV9 and TRBJ1-1; D unresolved. This CDR3 comprises 14 residues. Germline V gene sequence: CDR1 SGDLS, CDR2 YYNGEE. V was trimmed by 0 bases and J by 4 bases, leaving 10 bases between them. The CDR3, as DNA: TGTGCCAGCAGCGTAGTGGAGGGATCCACTGAAGCTTTCTTT. It translates to CASSVVEGSTEAFF.

The V gene is TRBV5-1, the J gene TRBJ1-2; 7 bases are shared with TRBD1. The V segment lost 4 bases and the J segment 2 bases; nucleotides outside the gene matches: 5. Germline values: CDR1 SGHRS, CDR2 YFSETQ. The CDR3 runs 14 residues. CDR3 in DNA: TGCGCCAGCAGCACAGACAGGGAGAACTATGGCTACACCTTC. It is translated as CASSTDRENYGYTF.

This clone appeared once. The chain uses TRBV4-2 and TRBJ2-2, with 10 bases aligning to TRBD2. Germline V gives CDR1 LGHNA, CDR2 YNFKEQ. J lost 1 base, V lost 4 bases, and 3 bases had no gene match. The CDR3 is 16 amino acids. CDR3 DNA sequence: TGTGCCAGCAGCCCCTGGACTAGCGGGAACACCGGGGAGCTGTTTTTT. It is translated as CASSPWTSGNTGELFF.

The chain uses TRBV5-3 and TRBJ1-6; weak D call: TRBD1 (6 bases). TRBV5-3 is an open reading frame whose function is uncertain. Deletions cut 4 bases from V and 0 bases from J, with 23 bases between. The CDR3 length is 20 residues. This CDR3 is CARSKKYDQRGSSYNSPLHF. Written as DNA, the CDR3 is TGTGCCAGAAGCAAAAAATACGACCAGAGGGGGAGCTCCTATAATTCACCCCTCCACTTT.

This clone is a singleton in its sample. The rearrangement uses TRBV10-3 and TRBJ2-1; 7 nucleotides align to TRBD2. The V and J ends lost 7 bases and 7 bases, in that order; junction bases with no gene match: 13. Per germline, CDR1 ENHRY and CDR2 SYGVKD. CDR3 size: 15 residues. The DNA for the CDR3 is TGTGCCATCAACAAAGCGGGACGGGCTGGGAATGAGCAGTTCTTC. Residues: CAINKAGRAGNEQFF.

The gene calls are TRBV28 and TRBJ2-6; D possibly corresponds to TRBD1 (5 bases). V was shortened by 5 bases and J by 4 bases, with 15 bases between the two germline ends. Germline CDR1 is MDHEN and CDR2 is SYDVKM. This CDR3 has 16 residues. The CDR3 region has the DNA TGTGCCAGCAGTACTACAGGCACTGGAGGGGCCAACGTCCTGACTTTC. It specifies CASSTTGTGGANVLTF.

This clone was seen more than once but under ten times. The rearrangement uses TRBV6-1 and TRBJ1-4; 10 bases agree with TRBD1. Germline V lookup: CDR1 MNHNS, CDR2 SASEGT. V shed 2 bases and J 3 bases; nucleotides not matched to a gene: 9. CDR3 length equals 18 residues. The CDR3 nucleotides are TGTGCCAGCAGTGAATCACCGGGACAGGGGTTATCTAATGAAAAACTGTTTTTT. It yields the protein CASSESPGQGLSNEKLFF.

This chain links TRBV10-3 with TRBJ1-2; weak D call: TRBD1 (6 bases). V was clipped by 0 bases and J by 8 bases, with 13 bases between them. The germline V gene has CDR1 ENHRY and CDR2 SYGVKD. This CDR3 comprises 14 residues. The CDR3 sequence is CAISESQGREGYTF. The CDR3 coding sequence is TGTGCCATCAGTGAGTCGCAGGGGCGAGAAGGCTACACCTTC.

The J gene is TRBJ2-7, the V gene TRBV6-5; 8 nucleotides agree with TRBD1. Germline values: CDR1 MNHEY, CDR2 SVGAGI. The CDR3 is 14 residues long. V shed 2 bases, J shed 4 bases, and the junction held 4 bases outside the gene matches. The CDR3 DNA follows: TGTGCCAGCAGTTACCGGGACAGGCCTTACGAGCAGTACTTC. The encoded protein is CASSYRDRPYEQYF.

V gene TRBV27 combines with J gene TRBJ2-7; TRBD1 matches at 8 bases. After removal of 5 bases from V and 2 bases from J, the junction contained 5 bases not matched to a gene. The CDR3 sequence is 14 residues long. Germline loops: CDR1 MNHEY, CDR2 SMNVEV (reference sequence). DNA for the CDR3: TGTGCCAGCAGTCCCGGGACAGGCCCCTACGAGCAGTACTTC. It codes for CASSPGTGPYEQYF.